Each of the 26 T cell receptor beta chains below was sequenced from the same sample in a study of shared clonotypes between healthy human individuals. Generated by immunoSEQ multiplex PCR, the TCRdb table keeps only in-frame clones and is missing some. The sample consists of approximately 980,000 clones, approximately 80% of them appearing once. The sequenced sample consisted of memory CD4+ T cells sorted from blood. As for subset: CD45RA-negative fraction. These receptors came from a man aged 18 to 30 in good health.

This chain links TRBV6-1 with TRBJ1-5; D is unclear. Trimming stripped 3 bases from V and 5 bases from J, with 11 bases between. The CDR3 extends over 14 amino acids. Germline V gives CDR1 MNHNS, CDR2 SASEGT. This CDR3 is CASSESLIYQPQHF. The CDR3 nucleotides read TGTGCCAGCAGTGAGTCACTTATCTATCAGCCCCAGCATTTT.

The chain couples TRBV6-1 to TRBJ1-2; D unresolved. Germline lookup yields CDR1 MNHNS and CDR2 SASEGT. V dropped 4 bases and J dropped 4 bases, with 10 bases sitting between them. This CDR3 region has 13 residues. This CDR3 is CASSGRGFYGYTF. The CDR3, as DNA: TGTGCCAGCAGTGGGCGGGGTTTCTATGGCTACACCTTC.

V is TRBV19 and J is TRBJ2-3; D not resolved. The V and J ends lost 4 bases and 0 bases respectively, with 2 bases between them. This CDR3 is 12 amino acids long. Germline V gene data show CDR1 as LNHDA and CDR2 as SQIVND (reference sequence). The CDR3, as DNA: TGTGCCAGTAGTAAGAGCACAGATACGCAGTATTTT. Translation gives CASSKSTDTQYF. The full variable domain, its missing parts supplied by reference TRBV19 and TRBJ2-3, is DGGITQSPKYLFRKEGQNVTLSCEQNLNHDAMYWYRQDPGQGLRLIYYSQIVNDFQKGDIAEGYSVSREKKESFPLTVTSAQKNPTAFYLCASSKSTDTQYFGPGTRLTVL.

This clone was counted between two and nine times. This same CDR3 is encoded by further DNA sequences in the sample. This chain joins TRBV5-6 and TRBJ2-2, with 8 bases aligning to TRBD1. CDR1 and CDR2 from the germline V gene are SGHDT and YYEEEE. This CDR3 is built from 16 residues. Trimming took 3 bases from V and 2 from J; bases not matched to a gene: 6. CDR3 in amino acids: CASSSGTGVNTGELFF. In nucleotides, the CDR3 is TGTGCCAGCAGCTCAGGGACAGGTGTTAACACCGGGGAGCTGTTTTTT. The whole variable domain, remainder taken from reference TRBV5-6 and TRBJ2-2, is DAGVTQSPTHLIKTRGQQVTLRCSPKSGHDTVSWYQQALGQGPQFIFQYYEEEERQRGNFPDRFSGHQFPNYSSELNVNALLLGDSALYLCASSSGTGVNTGELFFGEGSRLTVL.

This clone was picked up a small number of times. This chain uses TRBV10-3 with TRBJ2-3; D gene uncertain. The V gene's germline CDR1 is ENHRY and CDR2 SYGVKD. V was clipped by 5 bases and J by 3 bases, with 18 bases between them. This CDR3 has 16 residues. The CDR3 loop is CAISFSSPELTDTQYF. CDR3 bases: TGTGCCATCAGTTTTTCTTCGCCCGAATTAACAGATACGCAGTATTTT.

This rearrangement joins TRBV18 to TRBJ1-1; 7 nucleotides agree with TRBD1. Germline CDR1 KGHSH, CDR2 LQKENI. V shed 4 bases and J 7 bases; nucleotides not matched to a gene: 6. The CDR3 extends over 13 amino acids. Written as DNA, the CDR3 is TGTGCCAGCTCACAGGTAGGGACAGTTGAAGCTTTCTTT. Translation: CASSQVGTVEAFF.

The V and J genes are TRBV5-6 and TRBJ2-5, with D maybe TRBD1 (6 bases). With 3 bases removed from V and 4 bases from J, the gap between germline ends came to 13 bases. CDR1 is SGHDT and CDR2 is YYEEEE in the germline V gene. The CDR3 runs 14 residues. CDR3 DNA: TGTGCCAGCAGCTCAGTGAGGGGGTCAGAGACCCAGTACTTC. Translated: CASSSVRGSETQYF.

This clone was picked up a small number of times. Other DNA sequences within the sample encode an identical CDR3. This chain connects TRBV18 to TRBJ1-1; no definite D call. The CDR3 is 14 residues long. Trimming took 1 base from V and 1 from J, leaving 7 bases between them. Germline V gene data show CDR1 as KGHSH and CDR2 as LQKENI. CDR3 DNA sequence: TGTGCCAGCTCACCACTCGGATCGAACACTGAAGCTTTCTTT. Translation gives CASSPLGSNTEAFF.

The chain joins TRBV27 to TRBJ2-7; 8 nucleotides line up with TRBD2. There are 12 residues in the CDR3. After removal of 3 bases from V and 12 bases from J, the junction contained 7 bases not matched to a gene. The germline gives CDR1 MNHEY, CDR2 SMNVEV (reference sequence). The chain's CDR3 is CASSFRHGTRYF. As DNA, the CDR3 is TGTGCCAGCAGTTTCCGCCACGGGACTAGGTACTTC.

V usage is TRBV28 and J usage is TRBJ1-1; 8 bases fit TRBD1. Germline trimming cut 3 bases from V and 5 bases from J; bases unmatched to any gene: 5. CDR1 is MDHEN, CDR2 SYDVKM, per germline. The CDR3 runs to 14 residues. CDR3 DNA: TGTGCCAGCAGTTTTTGGACAGGGAAGACTGAAGCTTTCTTT. Translating it yields CASSFWTGKTEAFF. Looking up the rest from reference TRBV28 and TRBJ1-1 gives the full variable domain: DVKVTQSSRYLVKRTGEKVFLECVQDMDHENMFWYRQDPGLGLRLIYFSYDVKMKEKGDIPEGYSVSREKKERFSLILESASTNQTSMYLCASSFWTGKTEAFFGQGTRLTVV.

This chain connects TRBV6-6 to TRBJ1-5; D is undetermined. This CDR3 has 13 residues. Germline assignment: CDR1 MNHNY and CDR2 SVGAGI (reference sequence). Trimming took 5 bases from V and 5 from J, leaving 10 bases between them. DNA of the CDR3: TGTGCCAGCAGTCCGCCTCTTGATCAGCCCCAGCATTTT. Translated: CASSPPLDQPQHF.

The CDR3 reads CASSALGLTTLKRYNEQFF. The CDR3 DNA sequence: TGTGCCAGCAGTGCGCTGGGACTAACTACCCTTAAGCGGTACAATGAGCAGTTCTTC. The chain carries TRBV28 and TRBJ2-1, with TRBD2 matching 7 bases. Germline V gives CDR1 MDHEN, CDR2 SYDVKM. V lost 5 bases, J lost 4 bases, and 20 bases stayed unmatched. CDR3 length equals 19 residues.

This clone has just a few counts. The chain has TRBV6-5 and TRBJ2-7; possibly TRBD1 for D (5 bases). V was pared by 2 bases and J by 3 bases, with 11 bases between. The CDR3 has 14 amino acids. The germline gives CDR1 MNHEY, CDR2 SVGAGI. This CDR3 is CASSYTRQSYEQYF. CDR3 nucleotide sequence: TGTGCCAGCAGTTACACGAGACAGAGCTACGAGCAGTACTTC.

V gene TRBV19 combines with J gene TRBJ2-7, with 7 nucleotides matching TRBD2. Trimming removed 7 bases from V and 2 bases from J; junction bases left unmatched: 8. This CDR3 spans 14 amino acids. Germline V gene data show CDR1 as LNHDA and CDR2 as SQIVND (reference sequence). The CDR3, as DNA: TGTGCCAGTACCCCGGCAGGGACTACCTACGAGCAGTACTTC. Its protein product is CASTPAGTTYEQYF.

J is TRBJ2-5 and V is TRBV7-2; D possibly uses TRBD1 or TRBD2 (5 bases each). V gave up 0 bases and J gave up 5 bases, with 16 bases separating them. The V gene's germline CDR1 is SGHTA and CDR2 FQGNSA. This CDR3 comprises 16 residues. CDR3 DNA: TGTGCCAGCAGCTTAGCGATGGGGGTCCTAGGCGAGACCCAGTACTTC. It is translated as CASSLAMGVLGETQYF.

The chain combines TRBV30 with TRBJ1-1; D is unresolved. Per the germline V gene, CDR1 is GTSNPN and CDR2 is SVGIG (reference sequence). This CDR3 is built from 12 residues. The V gene lost 2 bases and the J gene lost 1 base, with 5 bases spanning the gap. The CDR3 DNA follows: TGTGCCTGGAGTCTGGCGAACACTGAAGCTTTCTTT. Translating gives CAWSLANTEAFF.

V and J are TRBV5-1 and TRBJ2-5, with D possibly being TRBD1 (6 bases). Trimming shortened V by 4 bases and J by 0 bases, and 13 bases separated the two germline ends. Per the germline V gene, CDR1 is SGHRS and CDR2 is YFSETQ. The length of the CDR3 is 15 residues. This CDR3 reads CASSPGAGDQETQYF. CDR3 bases: TGCGCCAGCAGCCCTGGGGCAGGGGACCAAGAGACCCAGTACTTC.

This clone appeared once. This sequence joins TRBV6-1 and TRBJ2-1, with D perhaps matching TRBD2 (7 bases). The CDR3 has 17 residues. V lost 0 bases and J lost 6, with 18 bases in between. Per germline, CDR1 MNHNS and CDR2 SASEGT. The CDR3 DNA reads as TGTGCCAGCAGTGAAGCCCCTAGGGGGGGCGGCATCAATGAGCAGTTCTTC. It translates to CASSEAPRGGGINEQFF.

As DNA, the CDR3 is TGTGCCAGCAGTTATAGCCAGGGGCGAACCTACGAGCAGTACTTC. This gives the protein CASSYSQGRTYEQYF. The rearrangement uses TRBV6-5 and TRBJ2-7; D may be TRBD1 (6 bases). This CDR3 region has 15 residues. Germline V gene data show CDR1 as MNHEY and CDR2 as SVGAGI. The V end was cut by 3 bases, the J end by 2 bases, with 14 bases between.

The rearrangement uses TRBV18 and TRBJ2-7, with 12 bases that match TRBD1. In germline, CDR1 is KGHSH, CDR2 LQKENI. The CDR3 is made up of 15 amino acids. J gave up 4 bases and V 5 bases, and 6 bases lay outside the gene matches. CDR3 coding DNA: TGTGCCAGCTCAGTGACGGGACAGGGGGCATACGAGCAGTACTTC. Translated, it gives CASSVTGQGAYEQYF.

The V gene is TRBV28, the J gene TRBJ1-4; 10 nucleotides agree with TRBD1. With 6 bases clipped from V and 5 bases from J, the junction kept 6 bases outside the gene matches. This CDR3 is built from 15 residues. Per the germline V gene, CDR1 is MDHEN and CDR2 is SYDVKM. The CDR3 is CASRPSGQGNEKLFF. CDR3 sequence (DNA): TGTGCCAGCAGACCTTCGGGACAGGGGAATGAAAAACTGTTTTTT.

This clone was counted between two and nine times. The chain combines TRBV6-5 with TRBJ2-5; 9 bases fit TRBD1. Trimming removed 0 bases from V and 5 bases from J; junction bases left unmatched: 7. This CDR3 region has 16 residues. Germline CDR1 MNHEY, CDR2 SVGAGI. The CDR3 loop reads CASSYSIYRGQETQYF. The CDR3, as DNA: TGTGCCAGCAGTTACTCGATCTACAGGGGGCAGGAGACCCAGTACTTC.

This rearrangement joins TRBV5-6 to TRBJ2-3; 8 bases are shared with TRBD2. In germline, CDR1 is SGHDT, CDR2 YYEEEE. The CDR3 has 16 amino acids. Trimming took 2 bases from V and 1 from J; bases not matched to a gene: 6. The CDR3 spells CASSLAGAPRTDTQYF. Written as DNA, the CDR3 is TGTGCCAGCAGCTTAGCGGGAGCCCCTCGCACAGATACGCAGTATTTT.

This clone was counted a few times. In DNA form, the CDR3 reads TGTGCCAGTAGCGCGGCCGGGACAGGGTTGTACGAGCAGTACTTC. It yields the protein CASSAAGTGLYEQYF. The chain recombines TRBV19 with TRBJ2-7; 9 nucleotides align to TRBD1. CDR1 and CDR2 from the germline V gene are LNHDA and SQIVND (reference sequence). With 6 bases clipped from V and 4 bases from J, the junction kept 10 bases outside the gene matches. CDR3 length equals 15 residues.

The chain combines TRBV6-5 with TRBJ1-1, with a tentative D call TRBD1 (6 bases). This CDR3 contains 14 residues. CDR1 is MNHEY and CDR2 is SVGAGI in the germline V gene. The V end was cut by 4 bases, the J end by 2 bases, with 11 bases between. Here the CDR3 DNA reads TGTGCCAGCAGTTTAACAGGGACCAACACTGAAGCTTTCTTT. Translation: CASSLTGTNTEAFF.

The V gene is TRBV5-1, the J gene TRBJ2-7, with 8 bases fitting TRBD1. The germline gives CDR1 SGHRS, CDR2 YFSETQ. The CDR3 sequence is 12 residues long. V was pared by 5 bases and J by 2 bases, with 0 bases of the junction left unmatched. CDR3 DNA sequence: TGCGCCAGCAGGGACAGGGCCTACGAGCAGTACTTC. It specifies CASRDRAYEQYF. Filled out from reference TRBV5-1 and TRBJ2-7, the complete variable domain reads KAGVTQTPRYLIKTRGQQVTLSCSPISGHRSVSWYQQTPGQGLQFLFEYFSETQRNKGNFPGRFSGRQFSNSRSEMNVSTLELGDSALYLCASRDRAYEQYFGPGTRLTVT.